The rows below give T cell receptor beta chains drawn from one sample of a study of blood T cell repertoires in COVID-19. Assay: immunoSEQ multiplex PCR; the TCRdb copy retains only in-frame clones and omits some. The data hold approximately 140,000 clones, with 85% to 90% observed a single time. The material sequenced was peripheral blood. These receptors came from a man aged 50 to 60 with active or convalescent COVID-19. CDR3s include the opening cysteine and the closing phenylalanine or tryptophan. A D gene is named only where the DNA matches it firmly. Clone sizes are given selectively: once, few, many, or a class where the clone is expanded.

TRBJ2-2 NA 14 TRBV2 NA TGTGCCAGCAGTGAATTTAAGAACACCGGGGAGCTGTTTTTT CASSEFKNTGELFF
TRBJ1-1 NA 12 TRBV27 few TGTGCCAGCAGCTACGGCGGCACTGAAGCTTTCTTT CASSYGGTEAFF
TRBJ1-5 NA 19 TRBV6-2/TRBV6-3 NA TGTGCCAGCAGCCGCGAAATTGGACAGACACCATATAGCAATCAGCCCCAGCATTTT CASSREIGQTPYSNQPQHF
TRBJ1-5 TRBD1 17 TRBV6-2/TRBV6-3 NA TGTGCCAGCAGTCCCACCACAGGGGCCTACCCCAATCAGCCCCAGCATTTT CASSPTTGAYPNQPQHF
TRBJ2-1 TRBD1 15 TRBV7-2 NA TGTGCCAGCAGCCTGGGACAGGTCCCCTACAATGAGCAGTTCTTC CASSLGQVPYNEQFF
TRBJ2-7 TRBD2 17 TRBV3-1/TRBV3-2 NA TGTGCCAGCAGCCAAGATAGGTGGCGGGAGGTTCCTTACGAGCAGTACTTC CASSQDRWREVPYEQYF
TRBJ2-1 TRBD2 18 TRBV3-1/TRBV3-2 few TGTGCCAGCAGCCAAGCAGGGACTAGCGGGAGACAGGGCAATGAGCAGTTCTTC CASSQAGTSGRQGNEQFF
TRBJ2-6 NA 18 TRBV4-2 NA TGTGCCAGCAGCCAAGATCCCCCAGGGCGCTCTGGGGCCAACGTCCTGACTTTC CASSQDPPGRSGANVLTF
TRBJ1-1 NA 13 TRBV3-1/TRBV3-2 NA TGTGCCAGCAGCCTAGACGGGGACACTGGAGCTTTCTTT CASSLDGDTGAFF
TRBJ1-2 TRBD1 13 TRBV6-2/TRBV6-3 NA TGTGCCAGCAGTGATCGACAGGGAATGGGCTACACCTTC CASSDRQGMGYTF
TRBJ1-1 NA 13 TRBV7-2 few TGTGCCAGCAGCTCTAAGCGGGGTTCTGAAGCTTTCTTT CASSSKRGSEAFF
TRBJ1-1 NA 16 TRBV6-5 NA TGTGCCAGCAGTTACTCATGGAGGGCTATGAACACTGAAGCTTTCTTT CASSYSWRAMNTEAFF
TRBJ2-5 NA 14 TRBV30 NA TGTGCCTGGAGTGTACTTAGCGGCCAAGAGACCCAGTACTTC CAWSVLSGQETQYF
TRBJ2-2 TRBD2 15 TRBV6-5 NA TGTGCCAGCAGGGCGGGACTAGGGAACACCGGGGAGCTGTTTTTT CASRAGLGNTGELFF
TRBJ1-2 NA 15 TRBV4-1 NA TGCGCCAGCAGGGGCCCAGGGGCCTATAACTATGGCTACACCTTC CASRGPGAYNYGYTF
TRBJ2-1 TRBD2 17 TRBV5-1 NA TGCGCCAGCAGCTCGGAGGGTCTAGCGGGGGGGCTAAATGAGCAGTTCTTC CASSSEGLAGGLNEQFF
TRBJ2-1 TRBD2 14 TRBV5-4 NA TGTGCCAGCAGTCCCGGGACTAGCGGGAATGAGCAGTTCTTC CASSPGTSGNEQFF
TRBJ1-3 TRBD1 15 TRBV19 NA TGTGCCAGTAGACCGGGACAGAATTACGGAAACACCATATATTTT CASRPGQNYGNTIYF
TRBJ2-1 TRBD1 15 TRBV5-1 few TGCGCCAGCAGGAGGGGACAGGGGTCCTACAATGAGCAGTTCTTC CASRRGQGSYNEQFF
TRBJ1-3 TRBD1 14 TRBV2 NA TGTGCCAGCAGAGGACAGGCTTACGAAAACACCATATATTTT CASRGQAYENTIYF
TRBJ2-7 NA 14 TRBV2 NA TGTGCCAGCAGTGATGGTCAGGGGCCTTACGAGCAGTACTTC CASSDGQGPYEQYF
TRBJ2-3 TRBD2 18 TRBV6-6 NA TGTGCCAGCAGTCAGGGACTAGCGGGAGTTTTGGGCACAGATACGCAGTATTTT CASSQGLAGVLGTDTQYF
TRBJ1-4 NA 15 TRBV11-2 NA TGTGCCAGCAGCCCCCCGGGGATCGCTAATGAAAAACTGTTTTTT CASSPPGIANEKLFF
TRBJ2-1 NA 13 TRBV30 NA TGTGCCTGGAATCCCAGCTCCTACAATGAGCAGTTCTTC CAWNPSSYNEQFF
TRBJ1-5 NA 14 TRBV7-9 NA TGTGCCAGCAGTCGGGAATTGGACAATCAGCCCCAGCATTTT CASSRELDNQPQHF
TRBJ2-5 TRBD2 15 TRBV6-5 NA TGTGCCAGCACCCCAGGGCTAGCGGGAGTAGAGACCCAGTACTTC CASTPGLAGVETQYF
TRBJ2-5 TRBD2 16 TRBV10-3 few TGTGCCATCAGTGAGTCAGCGGGAGGGCCCCCAGAGACCCAGTACTTC CAISESAGGPPETQYF
TRBJ2-1 NA 14 TRBV6-5 NA TGTGCCAGCAGTTACTCGTCCCTACTCAATGAGCAGTTCTTC CASSYSSLLNEQFF
TRBJ2-1 TRBD2 17 TRBV11-3 NA TGTGCCAGCAGCTTAACCGGGACTAGCGGGAGAGGTTTCCTTCCAGTCTTC CASSLTGTSGRGFLPVF
TRBJ2-7 TRBD2 15 TRBV10-1 many TGCGCCAGCAGTGAAGGGGGTAGCGGGGGCTACGAGCAGTACTTC CASSEGGSGGYEQYF
TRBJ1-2 NA 14 TRBV4-3 NA TGCGCCAGCCACCCGGGGGGGCCTGTGGGTGGCTACACCTTC CASHPGGPVGGYTF
TRBJ1-4 NA 11 TRBV21-1 NA TGTGCCAGCAGCCCGCGAGAAAAACTGTTTTTT CASSPREKLFF
TRBJ2-3 TRBD2 15 TRBV6-5 NA TGTGCCAGCAGTTACTTAGCGGGGGGGTCAGATACGCAGTATTTT CASSYLAGGSDTQYF
TRBJ2-5 NA 14 TRBV28 NA TGTGCCAGCAGTTCGATACAGGGTTGGAAGACCCAGTACTTC CASSSIQGWKTQYF
TRBJ2-5 TRBD1 16 TRBV28 NA TGTGCCAGCAGTTCCTCGGGACAGGGGATTCGGGAGACCCAGTACTTC CASSSSGQGIRETQYF
TRBJ1-2 TRBD1 14 TRBV6-5 NA TGTGCCAGCACCCAACAGGGCAGGGGGCTTGGCTACACCTTC CASTQQGRGLGYTF
TRBJ2-7 TRBD2 16 TRBV11-2 NA TGTGCCAGCAGCTTACGGGAGGGAGTTAGCTCCTACGAGCAGTACTTC CASSLREGVSSYEQYF
TRBJ2-6 NA 13 TRBV6-5 NA TGTGCCAGCAGTCGAGTAGGGGCCAACGTCCTGACTTTC CASSRVGANVLTF
TRBJ1-2 NA 16 TRBV5-4 NA TGTGCCAGCAGCAACCACAGGGAGGGGGTTAACTATGGCTACACCTTC CASSNHREGVNYGYTF
TRBJ1-5 TRBD1 15 TRBV10-3 once TGTGCCATCAGTGATTACAGGGGAAGCAATCAGCCCCAGCATTTT CAISDYRGSNQPQHF
TRBJ1-2 NA 15 TRBV19 NA TGTGCCAGTAGTCTCTCAGGGTTGGCGTTGGATGGCTACACCTTC CASSLSGLALDGYTF